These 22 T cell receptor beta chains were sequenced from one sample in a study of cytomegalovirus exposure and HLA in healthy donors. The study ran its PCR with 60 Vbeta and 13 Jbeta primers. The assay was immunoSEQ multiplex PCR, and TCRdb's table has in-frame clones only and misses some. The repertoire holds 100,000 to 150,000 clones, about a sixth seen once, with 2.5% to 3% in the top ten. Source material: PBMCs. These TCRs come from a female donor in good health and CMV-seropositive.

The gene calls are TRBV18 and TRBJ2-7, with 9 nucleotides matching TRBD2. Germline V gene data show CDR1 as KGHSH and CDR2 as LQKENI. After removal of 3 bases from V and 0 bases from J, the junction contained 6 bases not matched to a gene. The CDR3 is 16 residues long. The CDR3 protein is CASSPLVAGVSYEQYF. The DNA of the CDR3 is TGTGCCAGCTCACCCCTAGTAGCGGGAGTCTCCTACGAGCAGTACTTC.

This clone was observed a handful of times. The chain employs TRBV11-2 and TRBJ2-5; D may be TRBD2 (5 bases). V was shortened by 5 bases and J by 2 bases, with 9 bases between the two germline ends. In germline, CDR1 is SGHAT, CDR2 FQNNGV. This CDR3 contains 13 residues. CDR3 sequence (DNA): TGTGCCAGCAGCCGCGAGCGGCAAGAGACCCAGTACTTC. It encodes CASSRERQETQYF.

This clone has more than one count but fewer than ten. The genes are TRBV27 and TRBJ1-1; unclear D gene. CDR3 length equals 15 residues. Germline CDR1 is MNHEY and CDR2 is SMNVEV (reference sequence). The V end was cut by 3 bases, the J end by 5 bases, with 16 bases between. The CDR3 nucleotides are TGTGCCAGCAGTTTTAGCACCGACCTTGGAACTGAAGCTTTCTTT. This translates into CASSFSTDLGTEAFF.

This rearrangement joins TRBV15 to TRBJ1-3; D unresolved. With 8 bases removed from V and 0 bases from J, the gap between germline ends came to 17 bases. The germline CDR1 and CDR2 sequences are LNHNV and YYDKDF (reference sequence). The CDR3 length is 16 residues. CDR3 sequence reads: CATEGRVPSSGNTIYF. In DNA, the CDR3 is TGTGCCACCGAAGGGAGAGTTCCGAGCTCTGGAAACACCATATATTTT.

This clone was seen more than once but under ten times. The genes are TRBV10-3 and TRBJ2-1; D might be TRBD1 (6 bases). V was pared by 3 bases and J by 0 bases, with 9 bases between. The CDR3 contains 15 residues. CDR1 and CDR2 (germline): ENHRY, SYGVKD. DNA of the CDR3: TGTGCCATCAGTGAAGGGACAAGCTCCTACAATGAGCAGTTCTTC. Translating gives CAISEGTSSYNEQFF.

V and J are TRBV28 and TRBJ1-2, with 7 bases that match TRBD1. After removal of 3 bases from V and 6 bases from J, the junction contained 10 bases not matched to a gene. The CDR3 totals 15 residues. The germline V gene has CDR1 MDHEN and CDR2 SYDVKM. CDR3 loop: CASSLATGLGNGYTF. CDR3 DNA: TGTGCCAGCAGTTTGGCGACAGGGTTAGGGAATGGCTACACCTTC.

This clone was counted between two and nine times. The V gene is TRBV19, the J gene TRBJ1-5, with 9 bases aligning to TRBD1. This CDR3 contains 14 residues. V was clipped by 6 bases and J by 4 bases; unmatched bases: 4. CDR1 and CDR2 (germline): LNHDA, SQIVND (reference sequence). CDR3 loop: CASSLTGGNQPQHF. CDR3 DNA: TGTGCCAGTAGCCTGACAGGGGGAAATCAGCCCCAGCATTTT.

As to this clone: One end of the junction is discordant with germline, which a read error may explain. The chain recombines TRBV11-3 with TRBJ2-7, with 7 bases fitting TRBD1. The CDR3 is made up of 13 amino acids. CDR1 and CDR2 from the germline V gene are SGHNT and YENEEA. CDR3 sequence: CASSEVAGGLVWF. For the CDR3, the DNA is TGTGCCAGCAGCGAGGTGGCAGGGGGATTAGTCTGGTTC.

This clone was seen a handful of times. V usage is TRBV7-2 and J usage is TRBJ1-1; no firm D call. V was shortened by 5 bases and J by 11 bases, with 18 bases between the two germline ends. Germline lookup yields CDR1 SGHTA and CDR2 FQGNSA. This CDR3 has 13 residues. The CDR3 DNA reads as TGTGCCAGCAGCCCCGGGTCGGCCCGGGAGGCTTTCTTT. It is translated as CASSPGSAREAFF.

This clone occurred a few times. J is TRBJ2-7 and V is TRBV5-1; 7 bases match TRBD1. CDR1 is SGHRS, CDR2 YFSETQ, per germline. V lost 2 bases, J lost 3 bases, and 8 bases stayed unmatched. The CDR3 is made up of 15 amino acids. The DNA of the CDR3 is TGCGCCAGCAGCTTTCGGCAGGGGGTGGTCTACGAGCAGTACTTC. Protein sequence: CASSFRQGVVYEQYF.

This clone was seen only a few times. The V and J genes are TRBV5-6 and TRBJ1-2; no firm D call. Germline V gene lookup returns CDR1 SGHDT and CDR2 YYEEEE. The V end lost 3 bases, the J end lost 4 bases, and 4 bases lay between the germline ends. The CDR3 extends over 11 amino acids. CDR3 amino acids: CASSWPYGYTF. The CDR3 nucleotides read TGTGCCAGCAGCTGGCCCTATGGCTACACCTTC.

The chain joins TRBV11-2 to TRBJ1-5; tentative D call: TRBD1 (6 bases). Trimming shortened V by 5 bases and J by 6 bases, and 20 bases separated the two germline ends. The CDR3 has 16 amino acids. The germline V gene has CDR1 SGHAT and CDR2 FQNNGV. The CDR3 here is CASSPRWQGMGQPQHF. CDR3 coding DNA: TGTGCCAGCAGCCCCCGATGGCAGGGGATGGGTCAGCCCCAGCATTTT. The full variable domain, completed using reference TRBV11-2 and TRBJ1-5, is EAGVAQSPRYKIIEKRQSVAFWCNPISGHATLYWYQQILGQGPKLLIQFQNNGVVDDSQLPKDRFSAERLKGVDSTLKIQPAKLEDSAVYLCASSPRWQGMGQPQHFGDGTRLSIL.

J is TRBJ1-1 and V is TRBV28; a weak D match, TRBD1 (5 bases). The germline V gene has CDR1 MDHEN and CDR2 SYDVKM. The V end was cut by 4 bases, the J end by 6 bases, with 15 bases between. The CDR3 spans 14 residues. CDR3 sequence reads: CASSSHSTRAEAFF. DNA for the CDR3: TGTGCCAGCAGTTCCCACTCGACCAGGGCTGAAGCTTTCTTT.

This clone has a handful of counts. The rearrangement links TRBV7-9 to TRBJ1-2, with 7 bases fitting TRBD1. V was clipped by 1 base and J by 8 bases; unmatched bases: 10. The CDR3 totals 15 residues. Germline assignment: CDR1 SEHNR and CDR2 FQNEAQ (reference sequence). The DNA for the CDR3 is TGTGCCAGCAGCTTAGTGTCCCCAGGGGGGAGAGGCTACACCTTC. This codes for CASSLVSPGGRGYTF.

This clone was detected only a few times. For the CDR3, the DNA is TGTGCCAGCAGTCCTGGACAGGGGGAGAACTATGGCTACACCTTC. Its translation: CASSPGQGENYGYTF. The J gene is TRBJ1-2, the V gene TRBV28; 10 bases line up with TRBD1. Germline-derived CDR1 and CDR2 are MDHEN and SYDVKM. The V segment lost 5 bases and the J segment 2 bases; nucleotides outside the gene matches: 5. This CDR3 is 15 amino acids long.

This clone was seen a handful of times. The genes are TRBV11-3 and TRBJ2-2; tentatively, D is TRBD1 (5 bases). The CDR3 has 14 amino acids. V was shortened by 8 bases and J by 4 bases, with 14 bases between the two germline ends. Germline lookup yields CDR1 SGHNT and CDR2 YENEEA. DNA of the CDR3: TGTGCCAGCGGGTCAGGGCGAAGCACCGGGGAGCTGTTTTTT. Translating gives CASGSGRSTGELFF.

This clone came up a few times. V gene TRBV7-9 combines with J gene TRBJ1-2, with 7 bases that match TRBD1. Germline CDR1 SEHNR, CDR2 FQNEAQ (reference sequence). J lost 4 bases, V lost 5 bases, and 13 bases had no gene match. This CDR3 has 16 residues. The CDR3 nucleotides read TGTGCCAGCAGCGATCAAACAGGGGCATACGGCTATGGCTACACCTTC. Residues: CASSDQTGAYGYGYTF.

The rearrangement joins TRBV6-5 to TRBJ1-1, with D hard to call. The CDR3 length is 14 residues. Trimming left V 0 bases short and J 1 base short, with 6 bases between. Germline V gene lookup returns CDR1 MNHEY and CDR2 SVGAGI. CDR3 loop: CASSYSFRNTEAFF. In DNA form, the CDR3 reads TGTGCCAGCAGTTACTCCTTCCGGAACACTGAAGCTTTCTTT.

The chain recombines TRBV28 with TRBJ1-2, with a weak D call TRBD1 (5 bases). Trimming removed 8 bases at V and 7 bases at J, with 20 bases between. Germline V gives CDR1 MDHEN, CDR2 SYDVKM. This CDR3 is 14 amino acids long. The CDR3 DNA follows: TGTGCCAGCGGCATACAGGACTACCAGGTTGGCTACACCTTC. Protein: CASGIQDYQVGYTF.

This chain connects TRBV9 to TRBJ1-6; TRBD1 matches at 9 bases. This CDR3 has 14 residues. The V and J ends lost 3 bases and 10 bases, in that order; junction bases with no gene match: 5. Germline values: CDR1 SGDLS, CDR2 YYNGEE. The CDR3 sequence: CASSASTGGSPLHF. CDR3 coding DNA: TGTGCCAGCAGCGCGTCGACAGGGGGATCACCCCTCCACTTT.

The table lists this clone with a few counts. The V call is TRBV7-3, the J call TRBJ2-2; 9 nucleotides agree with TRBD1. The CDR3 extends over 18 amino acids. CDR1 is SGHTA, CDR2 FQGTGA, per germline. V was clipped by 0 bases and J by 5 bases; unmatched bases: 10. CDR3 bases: TGTGCCAGCAGCTTAACTCCCCCCGGGACAGGGAGGACCGGGGAGCTGTTTTTT. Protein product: CASSLTPPGTGRTGELFF.

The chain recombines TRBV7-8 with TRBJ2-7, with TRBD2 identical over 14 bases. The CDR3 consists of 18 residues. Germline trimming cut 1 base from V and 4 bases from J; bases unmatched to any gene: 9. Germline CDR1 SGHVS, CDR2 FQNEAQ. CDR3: CASSLESRLAGGRYEQYF. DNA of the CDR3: TGTGCCAGCAGCTTAGAATCCAGACTAGCGGGGGGGAGATACGAGCAGTACTTC.